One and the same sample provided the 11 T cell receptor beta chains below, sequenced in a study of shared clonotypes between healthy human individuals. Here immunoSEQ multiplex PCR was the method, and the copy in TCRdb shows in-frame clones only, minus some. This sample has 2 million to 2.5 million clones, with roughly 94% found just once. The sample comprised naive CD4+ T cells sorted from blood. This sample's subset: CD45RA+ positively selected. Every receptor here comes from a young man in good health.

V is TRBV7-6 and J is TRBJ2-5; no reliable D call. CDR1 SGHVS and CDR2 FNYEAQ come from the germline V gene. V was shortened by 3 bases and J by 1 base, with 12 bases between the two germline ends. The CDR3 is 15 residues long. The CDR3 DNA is TGTGCCAGCAGCTTTTCCTCGGGTACCCAAGAGACCCAGTACTTC. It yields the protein CASSFSSGTQETQYF. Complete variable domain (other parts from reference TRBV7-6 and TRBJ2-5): GAGVSQSPRYKVTKRGQDVALRCDPISGHVSLYWYRQALGQGPEFLTYFNYEAQQDKSGLPNDRFSAERPEGSISTLTIQRTEQRDSAMYRCASSFSSGTQETQYFGPGTRLLVL.

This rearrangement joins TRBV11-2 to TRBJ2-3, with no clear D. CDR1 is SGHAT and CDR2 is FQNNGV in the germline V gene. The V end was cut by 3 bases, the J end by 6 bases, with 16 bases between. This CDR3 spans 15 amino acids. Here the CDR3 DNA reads TGTGCCAGCAGCTTTACCACTAAGGGCGTGGATACGCAGTATTTT. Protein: CASSFTTKGVDTQYF.

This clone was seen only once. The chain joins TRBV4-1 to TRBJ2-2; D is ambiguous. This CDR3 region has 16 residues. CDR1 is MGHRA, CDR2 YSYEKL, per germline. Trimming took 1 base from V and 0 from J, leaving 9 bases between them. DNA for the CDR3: TGCGCCAGCAGCCAAGTAGGGCAAACGAACACCGGGGAGCTGTTTTTT. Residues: CASSQVGQTNTGELFF.

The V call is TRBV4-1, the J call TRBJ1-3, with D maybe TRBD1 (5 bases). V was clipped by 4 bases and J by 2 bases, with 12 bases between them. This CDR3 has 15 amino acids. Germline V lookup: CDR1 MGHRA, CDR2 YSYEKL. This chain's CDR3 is CASSPTGTTGNTIYF. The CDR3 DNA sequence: TGCGCCAGCAGCCCTACAGGTACCACTGGAAACACCATATATTTT.

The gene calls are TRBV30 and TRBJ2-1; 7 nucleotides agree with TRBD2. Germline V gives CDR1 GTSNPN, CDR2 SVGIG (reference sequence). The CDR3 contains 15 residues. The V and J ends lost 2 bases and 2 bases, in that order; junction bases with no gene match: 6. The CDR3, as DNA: TGTGCCTGGAGTCCGACTAGCTTTGCCTACAATGAGCAGTTCTTC. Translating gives CAWSPTSFAYNEQFF.

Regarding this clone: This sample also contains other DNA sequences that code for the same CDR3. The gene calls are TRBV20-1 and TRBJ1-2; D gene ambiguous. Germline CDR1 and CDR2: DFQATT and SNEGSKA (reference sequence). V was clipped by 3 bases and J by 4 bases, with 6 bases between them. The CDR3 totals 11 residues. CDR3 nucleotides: TGCAGTGCTAGGTCGATCTATGGCTACACCTTC. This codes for CSARSIYGYTF.

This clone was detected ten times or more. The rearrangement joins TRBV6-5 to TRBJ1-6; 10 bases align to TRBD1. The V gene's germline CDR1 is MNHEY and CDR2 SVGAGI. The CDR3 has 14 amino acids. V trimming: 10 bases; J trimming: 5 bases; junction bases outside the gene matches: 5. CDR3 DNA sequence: TGTGCCACGGGGACAGGGGATAATAATTCACCCCTCCACTTT. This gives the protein CATGTGDNNSPLHF.

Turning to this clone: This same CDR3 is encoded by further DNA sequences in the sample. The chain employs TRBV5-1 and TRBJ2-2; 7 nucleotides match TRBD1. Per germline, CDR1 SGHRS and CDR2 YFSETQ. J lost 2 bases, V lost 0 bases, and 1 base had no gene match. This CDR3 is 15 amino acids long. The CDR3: CASSLGQGNTGELFF. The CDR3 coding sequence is TGCGCCAGCAGCTTGGGACAGGGCAACACCGGGGAGCTGTTTTTT.

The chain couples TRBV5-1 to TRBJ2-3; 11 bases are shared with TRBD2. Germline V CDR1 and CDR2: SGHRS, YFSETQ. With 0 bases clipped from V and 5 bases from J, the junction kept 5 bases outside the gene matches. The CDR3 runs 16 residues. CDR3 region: CASSLVLAGAGDTQYF. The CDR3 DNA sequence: TGCGCCAGCAGCTTGGTACTAGCGGGAGCGGGAGATACGCAGTATTTT.

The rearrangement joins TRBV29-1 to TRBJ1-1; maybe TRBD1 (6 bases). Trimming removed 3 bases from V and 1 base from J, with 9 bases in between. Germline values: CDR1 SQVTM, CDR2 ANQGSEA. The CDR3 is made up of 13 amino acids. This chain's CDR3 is CSVEETGNTEAFF. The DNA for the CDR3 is TGCAGCGTTGAGGAGACAGGGAACACTGAAGCTTTCTTT. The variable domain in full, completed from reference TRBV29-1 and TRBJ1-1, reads SAVISQKPSRDICQRGTSLTIQCQVDSQVTMMFWYRQQPGQSLTLIATANQGSEATYESGFVIDKFPISRPNLTFSTLTVSNMSPEDSSIYLCSVEETGNTEAFFGQGTRLTVV.

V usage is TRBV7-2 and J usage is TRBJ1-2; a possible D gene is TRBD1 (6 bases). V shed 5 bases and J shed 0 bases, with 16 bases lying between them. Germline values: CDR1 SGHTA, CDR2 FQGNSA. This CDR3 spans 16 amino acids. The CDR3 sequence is CASSPIGGGANYGYTF. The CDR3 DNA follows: TGTGCCAGCAGCCCCATAGGAGGGGGGGCTAACTATGGCTACACCTTC. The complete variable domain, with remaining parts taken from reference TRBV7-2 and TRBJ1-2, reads GAGVSQSPSNKVTEKGKDVELRCDPISGHTALYWYRQSLGQGLEFLIYFQGNSAPDKSGLPSDRFSAERTGGSVSTLTIQRTQQEDSAVYLCASSPIGGGANYGYTFGSGTRLTVV.